This T cell receptor (beta chain) was documented in a study of T-cell memory formation after mild COVID-19. This clonotype was counted a few times. Trimming took off 2 bases at V and 6 bases at J, with 17 bases between the two ends. The germline V gene has CDR1 MNHEY and CDR2 SMNVEV (reference sequence). The CDR3 is 16 residues long. TCRdb ran MiXCR on the 5' RACE reads and lists one entry per CDR3 protein. The table shows under 110,000 distinct CDR3 sequences, with around 12% occurring only once. Specimen: PBMCs or a T cell subset sorted from them (not recorded which). The chain joins TRBV27 to TRBJ2-1; tentatively, D is TRBD2 (5 bases). The clonotype originates from an adult woman who had mild COVID-19 (a few samples of this study predate the infection). Cell type and time point are not known. The DNA of the CDR3 is TGTGCCAGCAGTTTAAGTAGGTGGGGAGTTCGCAATGAGCAGTTCTTC. Translating gives CASSLSRWGVRNEQFF.